A few counts support the clone carrying this T cell receptor beta chain. Germline values: CDR1 SGHVS, CDR2 FNYEAQ. CDR3 size: 15 residues. The junction had 7 bases not matched to a gene; V was cut back by 2 bases and J by 5 bases. The sample comes from a study of cytomegalovirus exposure and HLA in healthy donors. The PCR had 60 Vbeta and 13 Jbeta primers. Sequencing used immunoSEQ multiplex PCR; TCRdb keeps in-frame clones, though not all of them. The table lists 150,000 to 200,000 clones, 77% of them singletons. This chain joins TRBV7-6 and TRBJ1-1; 8 bases map to TRBD1. Specimen: PBMCs. This clonotype was sampled from a woman between 35 and 50 years old in good health and CMV-seropositive. CDR3 residues: CASSLSETGVTEAFF. The CDR3 nucleotides are TGTGCCAGCAGCTTATCCGAGACAGGGGTTACTGAAGCTTTCTTT.